In its sample, the clone carrying this T cell receptor (beta chain) was seen once. Within the sample, other DNA sequences also encode this same CDR3. Trimming left V 5 bases short and J 7 bases short, with 9 bases between. Germline CDR1 is SGHNT and CDR2 is YENEEA. This CDR3 is 12 amino acids long. Method: immunoSEQ multiplex PCR; TCRdb's copy keeps in-frame clones and lacks some. The sample records about 1 million clones, around three quarters being singletons. These data belong to a study of shared clonotypes between healthy human individuals. J is TRBJ2-1 and V is TRBV11-3; the D gene is possibly TRBD2 (6 bases). This receptor was taken from a man younger than 35 in good health. Some clones in this sample may be carry-over from other donors' samples. Material for sequencing was memory CD4+ T cells from PBMCs. Subset here: CD45RA-negative fraction. CDR3 protein: CASSPGGNEQFF. The DNA of the CDR3 is TGTGCCAGCAGCCCCGGAGGGAATGAGCAGTTCTTC.